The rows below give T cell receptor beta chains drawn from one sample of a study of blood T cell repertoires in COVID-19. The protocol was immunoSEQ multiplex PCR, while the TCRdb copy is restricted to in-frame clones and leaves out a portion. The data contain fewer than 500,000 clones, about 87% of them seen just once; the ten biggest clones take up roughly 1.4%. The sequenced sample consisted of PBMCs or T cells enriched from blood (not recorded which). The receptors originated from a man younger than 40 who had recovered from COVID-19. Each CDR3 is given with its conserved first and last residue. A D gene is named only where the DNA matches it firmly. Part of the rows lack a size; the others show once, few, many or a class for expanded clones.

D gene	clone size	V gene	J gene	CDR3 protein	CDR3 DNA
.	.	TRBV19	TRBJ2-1	CASSIKTAYNEQFF	TGTGCCAGTAGTATAAAGACAGCCTACAATGAGCAGTTCTTC
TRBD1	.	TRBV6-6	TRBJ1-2	CASSLKGTGGLGYTF	TGTGCCAGCAGCCTCAAAGGGACAGGGGGCTTAGGCTACACCTTC
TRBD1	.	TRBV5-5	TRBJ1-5	CASSYQGGNQPQHF	TGTGCCAGCAGCTACCAGGGGGGCAATCAGCCCCAGCATTTT
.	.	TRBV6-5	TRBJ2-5	CASSMLGGRETQYF	TGTGCCAGCAGTATGTTAGGGGGACGAGAGACCCAGTACTTC
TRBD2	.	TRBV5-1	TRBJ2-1	CASSLTAGGTYNEQFF	TGCGCCAGCAGCTTAACAGCGGGGGGGACCTACAATGAGCAGTTCTTC
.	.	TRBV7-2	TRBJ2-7	CASSLVAGYEQYF	TGTGCCAGCAGCTTAGTAGCTGGGTACGAGCAGTACTTC
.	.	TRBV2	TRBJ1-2	CASSYSNYGYTF	TGTGCCAGCAGCTACTCGAACTATGGCTACACCTTC
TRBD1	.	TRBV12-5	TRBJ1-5	CASGLTPGTGRQPQHF	TGTGCTAGTGGTCTTACCCCCGGGACAGGGAGACAGCCCCAGCATTTT
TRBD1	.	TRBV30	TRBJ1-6	CAWSAMDRINSPLHF	TGTGCCTGGAGTGCGATGGACAGGATTAATTCACCCCTCCACTTT
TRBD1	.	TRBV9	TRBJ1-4	CASSLGTAEKLFF	TGTGCCAGCAGCCTAGGGACAGCTGAAAAACTGTTTTTT
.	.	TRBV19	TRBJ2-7	CASSKGLPSGYLYEQYF	TGTGCCAGTAGTAAGGGCCTCCCTTCGGGATATCTCTACGAGCAGTACTTC
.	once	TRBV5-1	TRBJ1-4	CASRRGSTNEKLFF	TGCGCCAGCAGGAGGGGGTCAACTAATGAAAAACTGTTTTTT
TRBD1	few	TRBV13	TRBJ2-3	CASRYRDRDTDTQYF	TGTGCCAGCAGATACCGGGACAGGGACACAGATACGCAGTATTTT
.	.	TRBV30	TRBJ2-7	CAWGQFYEQYF	TGTGCCTGGGGACAGTTCTACGAGCAGTACTTC